Listed below are T cell receptor beta chains from one sample, sequenced in a study of regulatory T cells in long-lasting Graves disease. TCRdb processed the multiplex PCR reads anew with MiXCR; each CDR3 protein has one entry. The table has 200,000 to 300,000 distinct CDR3 sequences, roughly a fifth seen once. The starting material was peripheral blood mononuclear cells (PBMCs), obtained at new diagnosis, from a patient treated with antithyroid drugs. Receptor source: a female donor with Graves disease. Both conserved end residues are part of each CDR3.

cdr3_length j_call v_call cdr3_aa
15 TRBJ2-6 TRBV29-1 CSVVFGDSGANVLTF
16 TRBJ2-3 TRBV5-6 CASSSAAGGGTDTQYF
14 TRBJ2-2 TRBV3-1 CASSQDWVTGELFF
12 TRBJ1-1 TRBV20-1 CSASGQNTEAFF
14 TRBJ2-5 TRBV9 CASSLESTGETQYF
13 TRBJ1-3 TRBV11-2 CASSLDTLNTIYF
14 TRBJ2-7 TRBV7-9 CASSSRESPYEQYF
13 TRBJ2-6 TRBV24-1 CATSDPGANVLTF
15 TRBJ1-3 TRBV4-3 CASSQDRGWGNTIYF
13 TRBJ2-1 TRBV24-1 CAIGLAGANEQFF
21 TRBJ2-7 TRBV7-2 CASSPPGTSGRPSALGYEQYF
14 TRBJ2-5 TRBV6-1 CASIFGPYGETQYF
15 TRBJ1-5 TRBV7-2 CASSLEAAAGRSQHF
15 TRBJ1-3 TRBV20-1 CSARDGRDYGNTIYF
15 TRBJ2-1 TRBV5-1 CASSLTSGGTSEQFF
17 TRBJ2-2 TRBV20-1 CSAVGGVVAGVGGELFF
17 TRBJ2-5 TRBV18 CASSPSTSGGDQETQYF
14 TRBJ1-2 TRBV29-1 CSVEVGASPPGYTF
15 TRBJ1-6 TRBV18 CASSPPGELGSPLHF
13 TRBJ2-7 TRBV12-3/TRBV12-4 CASSWGLAYEQYF
15 TRBJ2-7 TRBV28 CASSRAGGPEEEQYF
13 TRBJ1-6 TRBV2 CASRATGVSPLHF
14 TRBJ2-1 TRBV6-2/TRBV6-3 CASKAGARYNEQFF
15 TRBJ2-7 TRBV5-1 CASSPPGQGVWEQYF
14 TRBJ1-6 TRBV18 CASSLEKLDSPLHF
12 TRBJ2-3 TRBV12-3/TRBV12-4 CASSTTKDTQYF
15 TRBJ2-2 TRBV11-2 CASSLVKGNTGELFF
15 TRBJ2-1 TRBV20-1 CSARGGEGLLNEQFF
13 TRBJ2-1 TRBV5-8 CASSLRANNEQFF
15 TRBJ1-1 TRBV18 CASSPNFGGSSEAFF
13 TRBJ2-7 TRBV20-1 CSARDQGSYGQYF
19 TRBJ2-1 TRBV6-2/TRBV6-3 CASSYGKTSGPSSYNEQFF
17 TRBJ1-4 TRBV11-2 CASSLDIQGAANEKLFF
13 TRBJ2-7 TRBV6-1 CASSLSDRFEQYF
13 TRBJ2-7 TRBV7-2 CASRRGASYEQYF
18 TRBJ2-1 TRBV11-2 CASSPTSGTSGRYNEQFF
13 TRBJ2-7 TRBV7-2 CASSLGFRREQYF